This T cell receptor (beta chain) stems from a study of response to subunit inactivated influenza vaccine. This clonotype occurred a few times. Antigen: not known. The CDR3 runs to 14 residues. The germline V and J ends were trimmed by 1 base and 4 bases, with 10 bases remaining between them. The germline gives CDR1 SGHVS, CDR2 FQNEAQ. TCRdb re-called the RT-PCR reads with MiXCR, one entry per CDR3 protein. This repertoire shows approximately 250,000 distinct CDR3 sequences, 9% to 15% found once; its top ten account for about 8%. Study-level results: The authors suggested that every seasonal influenza vaccination recruits few new T cells.

The chain uses TRBV7-8 and TRBJ1-1; D is uncertain. The specimen was non-naive T cells sorted from PBMCs, collected approximately 15 days before vaccination. This clonotype was obtained from a man between 45 and 60 years old who received an inactivated influenza vaccine. CDR3 protein: CASSLVKSGTEAFF. In DNA form, the CDR3 reads TGTGCCAGCAGCTTAGTCAAGTCGGGCACTGAAGCTTTCTTT.